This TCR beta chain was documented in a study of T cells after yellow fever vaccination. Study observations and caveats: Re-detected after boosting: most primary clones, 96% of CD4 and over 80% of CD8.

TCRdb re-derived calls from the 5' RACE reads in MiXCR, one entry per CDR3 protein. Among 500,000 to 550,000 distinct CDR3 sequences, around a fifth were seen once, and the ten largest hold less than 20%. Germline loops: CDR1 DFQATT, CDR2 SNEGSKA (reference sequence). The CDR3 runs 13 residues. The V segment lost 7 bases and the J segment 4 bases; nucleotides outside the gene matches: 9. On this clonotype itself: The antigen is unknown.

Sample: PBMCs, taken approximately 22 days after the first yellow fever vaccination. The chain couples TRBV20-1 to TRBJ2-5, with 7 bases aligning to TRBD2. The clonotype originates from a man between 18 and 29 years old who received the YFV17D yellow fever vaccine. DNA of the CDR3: TGCAGTGGACCGGGACTACCCCGAGAGACCCAGTACTTC. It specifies CSGPGLPRETQYF.